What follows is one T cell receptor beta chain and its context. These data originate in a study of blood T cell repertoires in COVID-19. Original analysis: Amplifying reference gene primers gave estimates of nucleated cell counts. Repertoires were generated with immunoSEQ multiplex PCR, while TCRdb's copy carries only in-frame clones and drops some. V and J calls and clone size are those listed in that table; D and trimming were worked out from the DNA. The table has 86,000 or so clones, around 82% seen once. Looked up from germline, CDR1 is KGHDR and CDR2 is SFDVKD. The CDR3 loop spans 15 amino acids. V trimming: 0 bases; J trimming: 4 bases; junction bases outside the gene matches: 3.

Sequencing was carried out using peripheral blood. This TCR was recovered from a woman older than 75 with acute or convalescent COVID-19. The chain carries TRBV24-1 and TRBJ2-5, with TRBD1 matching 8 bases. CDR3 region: CATSDLQGARETQYF. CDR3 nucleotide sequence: TGTGCCACCAGTGATTTGCAGGGGGCTAGAGAGACCCAGTACTTC.